This entry lists 14 T cell receptor beta chains sequenced from one sample in a study of T cell changes during pregnancy in multiple sclerosis. Measured with immunoSEQ multiplex PCR; TCRdb has only the in-frame clones, and not every one. The table shows about 68,000 clones, with roughly 92% occurring only once. The material sequenced was peripheral blood, taken after pregnancy. The origin of the receptors is a female donor in good health, enrolled as a control in a pregnancy study.

The V and J genes are TRBV2 and TRBJ2-1; D unresolved. V was clipped by 8 bases and J by 6 bases, with 17 bases between them. The CDR3 runs 14 residues. CDR1 and CDR2 from the germline V gene are SNHLY and FYNNEI. The CDR3 region has the DNA TGTGCCAGCTTATCAGACGACTTCGGCAATGAGCAGTTCTTC. Translation: CASLSDDFGNEQFF. The full variable domain, rest sourced from reference TRBV2 and TRBJ2-1, is EPEVTQTPSHQVTQMGQEVILRCVPISNHLYFYWYRQILGQKVEFLVSFYNNEISEKSEIFDDQFSVERPDGSNFTLKIRSTKLEDSAMYFCASLSDDFGNEQFFGPGTRLTVL.

The genes are TRBV9 and TRBJ2-5; 9 bases match TRBD2. The V and J ends lost 3 bases and 4 bases, in that order; junction bases with no gene match: 7. This CDR3 spans 15 amino acids. CDR1 and CDR2 from the germline V gene are SGDLS and YYNGEE. The CDR3 sequence is CASSDWRGGRETQYF. Here the CDR3 DNA reads TGTGCCAGCAGCGACTGGCGGGGGGGCCGAGAGACCCAGTACTTC.

The rearrangement uses TRBV9 and TRBJ2-2; D perhaps matches TRBD1 (5 bases). V lost 7 bases to trimming and J lost 1 base, with 5 bases between them. The CDR3 is made up of 12 amino acids. Germline CDR1 reads SGDLS; CDR2 reads YYNGEE. CDR3 amino acids: CASGQNTGELFF. Here the CDR3 DNA reads TGTGCCAGCGGACAGAACACCGGGGAGCTGTTTTTT.

This chain connects TRBV28 to TRBJ1-1, with 9 bases lining up with TRBD1. Germline loops: CDR1 MDHEN, CDR2 SYDVKM. This CDR3 is 13 amino acids long. J gave up 7 bases and V 3 bases, and 3 bases lay outside the gene matches. For the CDR3, the DNA is TGTGCCAGCAGTTTGACAGGGGGTGATGAAGCTTTCTTT. As protein: CASSLTGGDEAFF.

V usage is TRBV5-1 and J usage is TRBJ2-1, with 16 positions matching TRBD2. Trimming cost V 4 bases and J 10 bases; bases outside gene matches: 11. Germline V gene sequence: CDR1 SGHRS, CDR2 YFSETQ. The CDR3 runs 17 residues. The CDR3 region is CASSTGGLAGGFKEQFF. The CDR3 DNA is TGCGCCAGCAGCACCGGGGGACTAGCGGGGGGGTTTAAGGAGCAGTTCTTC.

The chain joins TRBV19 to TRBJ2-5, with 10 bases identical to TRBD2. The DNA end lines up better with TRBJ2-7; the J call may be wrong. Looked up from germline, CDR1 is LNHDA and CDR2 is SQIVND (reference sequence). The CDR3 loop spans 15 amino acids. CDR3 loop: CASSNVLAGNHEQYF. Written as DNA, the CDR3 is TGTGCCAGTAGTAACGTACTAGCGGGAAACCACGAGCAGTACTTC.

This clone was detected only a few times. The V and J genes are TRBV21-1 and TRBJ2-1; the tabulated D call, TRBD2, remains unverified against the DNA. TRBV21-1 is annotated as a pseudogene. The CDR3 is made up of 14 amino acids. The CDR3 spells CASSSGRAYNEQFF. DNA of the CDR3: TGTGCCAGCAGCAGCGGGAGGGCCTACAATGAGCAGTTCTTC.

The J gene is TRBJ1-5, the V gene TRBV28, with D possibly TRBD1 on 5 matching bases. V lost 6 bases and J lost 5, with 17 bases in between. Germline values: CDR1 MDHEN, CDR2 SYDVKM. The CDR3 has 15 residues. The CDR3 nucleotides are TGTGCCAGCAGCCACAATGGGGGGAATTATCAGCCCCAGCATTTT. Encoded protein: CASSHNGGNYQPQHF.

The rearrangement uses TRBV4-1 and TRBJ2-1, with 10 bases identical to TRBD2. The CDR3 is 19 amino acids. V trimming: 3 bases; J trimming: 6 bases; junction bases outside the gene matches: 17. Germline loops: CDR1 MGHRA, CDR2 YSYEKL. The CDR3 loop is CASSQTAASGGASFNEQFF. CDR3 nucleotides: TGCGCCAGCAGCCAGACCGCCGCCAGCGGGGGGGCCTCGTTCAATGAGCAGTTCTTC.

The chain uses TRBV4-2 and TRBJ2-7; TRBD2 agrees at 9 bases. Unmatched junction bases numbered 14, after V lost 0 bases and J lost 2 bases. This CDR3 region has 19 residues. CDR1 is LGHNA, CDR2 YNFKEQ, per germline. The CDR3 DNA sequence: TGTGCCAGCAGCCAAGATCCTGCTGGCGAAGCGGGAGGCCCCTACGAGCAGTACTTC. Translation: CASSQDPAGEAGGPYEQYF.

The gene calls are TRBV5-4 and TRBJ2-3, with D unclear. The ends were cut back, 2 bases at V and 0 bases at J, with 7 bases in the middle. Germline assignment: CDR1 SGHNT and CDR2 YYREEE (reference sequence). This CDR3 is 14 amino acids long. The CDR3 DNA sequence: TGTGCCAGCAGCTTCCTAGAAAGCACAGATACGCAGTATTTT. Its translation: CASSFLESTDTQYF.

V gene TRBV2 combines with J gene TRBJ2-5; perhaps TRBD1 as D (5 bases). The CDR3 has 15 amino acids. V was trimmed by 8 bases and J by 0 bases, leaving 16 bases between them. The germline CDR1 and CDR2 sequences are SNHLY and FYNNEI. The CDR3: CASRVDTMYQETQYF. The CDR3 region has the DNA TGTGCCAGCCGAGTGGACACTATGTACCAAGAGACCCAGTACTTC.

CDR3 loop: CASSGGGPTYEQYF. The CDR3 nucleotides are TGTGCCAGCTCCGGCGGGGGGCCTACCTACGAGCAGTACTTC. V and J are TRBV18 and TRBJ2-7, with 8 bases that match TRBD2. Germline V CDR1 and CDR2: KGHSH, LQKENI. V lost 6 bases and J lost 2; bases outside the gene matches: 6. The CDR3 runs 14 residues.

V is TRBV5-1 and J is TRBJ2-7; TRBD1 might be the D (5 bases). This CDR3 comprises 15 residues. Germline CDR1 reads SGHRS; CDR2 reads YFSETQ. The germline V and J ends were trimmed by 5 bases and 0 bases, with 15 bases remaining between them. DNA of the CDR3: TGCGCCAGCAGGTTATCAGTAGGGGCCTCCTACGAGCAGTACTTC. It specifies CASRLSVGASYEQYF.